This T cell receptor (beta chain) is from a study of blood T cell repertoires in COVID-19. Germline CDR1 reads GTSNPN; CDR2 reads SVGIG (reference sequence). The CDR3 totals 11 residues. Trimming stripped 8 bases from V and 6 bases from J, with 13 bases between. Sequenced by immunoSEQ multiplex PCR; TCRdb stores in-frame clones only, minus some. The sample holds approximately 300,000 clones, 80% to 95% seen once. Sequencing used peripheral blood. The V call is TRBV30, the J call TRBJ1-1, with D possibly TRBD1 on 6 matching bases. The TCR was taken from a woman in her twenties or thirties with COVID-19, enrolled during active disease. The CDR3 reads CAGRKGAEAFF. CDR3 sequence (DNA): TGTGCCGGAAGAAAGGGGGCTGAAGCTTTCTTT.